This T cell receptor (beta chain) was retrieved from a study of T cell changes during pregnancy in multiple sclerosis (dated by TCRdb to between 2018 and 2021). About the full investigation: The study looked at changes in the T cell repertoire across pregnancy in women with multiple sclerosis.

Libraries came from the immunoSEQ multiplex PCR assay. TCRdb provides this immuneACCESS table in a form limited to in-frame rearrangements. Some clones are lacking; in checked studies, under half of them reflect an unresolved V gene, and why the rest are absent is not known. This sample is represented by tens of thousands of clones; around 87% of them were singletons. The ten largest clones take up 5.1% of the sample. Concerning this clone itself: The antigen this receptor binds is unknown. Base qualities are not provided; no much larger clone lies one nucleotide away.

This clonotype was sampled from a female donor in good health, enrolled as a control in a pregnancy study. The sequencing here drew on peripheral blood, taken after pregnancy.

CDR3 sequence: CASSIVGGTGELFF. The nucleotide sequence is given as TGTGCCAGTAGTATAGTGGGGGGCACCGGGGAGCTGTTTTTT. Recombination joined TRBV19 with TRBJ2-2; TRBD2 is a possible D gene, resting on 6 matching bases. Including the terminal cysteine and phenylalanine, the CDR3 comprises 14 residues. The entry retains the CDR3 DNA only, 42 bases that are in frame from base 1. The germline V gene (reference sequence) specifies LNHDA as CDR1 and SQIVND as CDR2. V is reduced by 1 base and J by 4 bases, leaving a spacing of 7 bases between them.